This entry lists 3 T cell receptor beta chains sequenced from one sample in a study of T cell changes during pregnancy in multiple sclerosis. The data were produced by immunoSEQ multiplex PCR, yet TCRdb's version contains in-frame clones alone and is incomplete. The data hold over 55,000 clones, with over 80% observed a single time. Sample: CD8+ T cells from peripheral blood mononuclear cells, taken in the third trimester of pregnancy. These receptors were obtained from a female donor in good health, enrolled as a control in a pregnancy study.

DNA for the CDR3: TGCAGCGTTTCCTCCGGGACAGGGGGCTTCGAGCAGTACTTC. This gives the protein CSVSSGTGGFEQYF. The chain couples TRBV29-1 to TRBJ2-7; 12 bases agree with TRBD1. The J segment lost 6 bases and the V segment lost 5 bases, leaving 8 bases of the junction unmatched. In germline, CDR1 is SQVTM, CDR2 ANQGSEA. The CDR3 runs 14 residues.

The chain employs TRBV13 and TRBJ2-2; 8 bases are shared with TRBD1. Germline-derived CDR1 and CDR2 are PRHDT and FYEKMQ (reference sequence). The length of the CDR3 is 18 residues. The junction had 9 bases not matched to a gene; V was cut back by 2 bases and J by 1 base. CDR3 bases: TGTGCCAGCAGCTTATATCTATCCGGGACAGGGAACACCGGGGAGCTGTTTTTT. It is translated as CASSLYLSGTGNTGELFF.

The chain has TRBV4-1 and TRBJ2-7, with 7 bases identical to TRBD1. The CDR3 spans 16 residues. V was clipped by 0 bases and J by 7 bases; unmatched bases: 12. Germline V gives CDR1 MGHRA, CDR2 YSYEKL. DNA for the CDR3: TGCGCCAGCAGCCAAGATATAGAGACAGGGTTAATTGAGCAGTACTTC. Its protein product is CASSQDIETGLIEQYF.